This TCR beta chain was sequenced during a study of blood T cell repertoires in COVID-19 (dated by TCRdb to 2018 to 2020). In terms of the full investigation: Collaborator samples came from the United States, Italy and Spain and covered acute and convalescent phases of COVID-19. A de-identified subject ID, COVID-19 status, age in years and sex were almost always included in the sample metadata. Where available, HLA class I and class II types were obtained from metadata supplied by the sample provider rather than from assay-based typing. A freely available public database, intended as a resource for researchers studying the immune response to SARS-CoV-2, is where the repertoires were released. Samples came from the ongoing ImmuneRACE study (first 160 participants) plus 1,254 subjects from 6 global collaborators. The material from the prospective study consisted of cDNA or gDNA derived from T cells, B-cell-depleted T cells, or PBMCs. Deeply sampled blood TCRbeta repertoires from subjects exposed to, actively infected with, or recovered from COVID-19 were included in the dataset. Study-wide findings and limitations: Clinical and demographic metadata were provided uncurated, with the amount varying by source and participant.

The germline V gene encodes CDR1 MGHDK and CDR2 SYGVNS. V is trimmed back by 3 bases and J by 4 bases, and the junction contains 5 bases that no gene match accounts for. The CDR3, cysteine through phenylalanine, is 16 amino acids long. Only the CDR3 part of the read is kept: 48 bases, read in frame from the first base. Each collaborating institution followed its own protocols to collect whole blood in K2EDTA tubes. For TCRbeta analysis, collaborator samples were shipped as frozen whole blood, as isolated PBMCs, or as DNA extracted from either sample type. TCRbeta CDR3 regions were amplified from genomic DNA by means of the immunoSEQ Assay, a bias-controlled multiplex PCR. In the paper's pipeline: The number of nucleated cells in each sample was estimated by amplification of reference gene primers within the assay. Sequence reads were collapsed and filtered to measure the absolute abundance of every unique TCRbeta CDR3 rearrangement. For each sample, productive Simpson clonality was calculated by taking the square root of Simpson's diversity index across productive rearrangements. In its TCRdb copy, this immuneACCESS table keeps in-frame sequences only and misses some clones. Where compared with another copy, unresolved V genes explain less than half of these, and the others have no known cause. That table furnishes V, J and clone size, whereas the DNA furnished D and trimming. In this sample the table shows around 270,000 clones, approximately 89% of which occur a single time. About 2.1% of the sample is taken by the ten largest.

For this clone: There is no known antigen for this receptor. No qualities accompany the bases; no much larger clone lies one base away.

This receptor was identified in a woman in her 50s with acute or convalescent COVID-19. The rearranged chain carries TRBV25-1 and TRBJ2-3, with 12 bases aligning to TRBD1. The sample was peripheral blood. The DNA sequence is given as TGTGCCAGCAGTGACCCTGGGACAGGGGGCGCAGATACGCAGTATTTT. This codes for CASSDPGTGGADTQYF.